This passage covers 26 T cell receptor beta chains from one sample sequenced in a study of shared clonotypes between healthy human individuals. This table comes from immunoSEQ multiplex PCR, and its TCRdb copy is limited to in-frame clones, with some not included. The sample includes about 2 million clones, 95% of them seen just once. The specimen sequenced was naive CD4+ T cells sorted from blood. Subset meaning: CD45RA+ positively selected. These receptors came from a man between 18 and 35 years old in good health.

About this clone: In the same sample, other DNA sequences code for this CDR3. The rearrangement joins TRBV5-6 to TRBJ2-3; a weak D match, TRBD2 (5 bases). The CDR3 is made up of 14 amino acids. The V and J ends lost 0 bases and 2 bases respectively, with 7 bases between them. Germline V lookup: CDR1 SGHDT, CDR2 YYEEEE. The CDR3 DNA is TGTGCCAGCAGCTTGGGAGGGCCCACAGATACGCAGTATTTT. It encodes CASSLGGPTDTQYF.

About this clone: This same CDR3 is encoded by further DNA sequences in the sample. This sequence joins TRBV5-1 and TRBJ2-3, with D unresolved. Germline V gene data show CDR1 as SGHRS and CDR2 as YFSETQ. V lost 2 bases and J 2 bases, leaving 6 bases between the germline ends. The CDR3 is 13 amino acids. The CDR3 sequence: CASSLLPTDTQYF. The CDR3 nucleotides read TGCGCCAGCAGCTTACTACCCACAGATACGCAGTATTTT. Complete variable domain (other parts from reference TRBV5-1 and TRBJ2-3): KAGVTQTPRYLIKTRGQQVTLSCSPISGHRSVSWYQQTPGQGLQFLFEYFSETQRNKGNFPGRFSGRQFSNSRSEMNVSTLELGDSALYLCASSLLPTDTQYFGPGTRLTVL.

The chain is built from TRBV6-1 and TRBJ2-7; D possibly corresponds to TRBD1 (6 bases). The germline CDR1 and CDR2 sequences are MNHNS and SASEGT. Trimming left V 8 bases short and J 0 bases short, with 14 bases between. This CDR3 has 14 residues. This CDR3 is CASGRTASSYEQYF. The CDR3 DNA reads TGTGCCAGCGGAAGGACAGCGAGCTCCTACGAGCAGTACTTC.

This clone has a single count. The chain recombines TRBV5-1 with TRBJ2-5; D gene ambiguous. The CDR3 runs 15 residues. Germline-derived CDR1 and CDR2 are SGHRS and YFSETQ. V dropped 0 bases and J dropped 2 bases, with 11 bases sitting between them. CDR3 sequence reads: CASSLESARQETQYF. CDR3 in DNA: TGCGCCAGCAGCTTGGAGTCGGCCAGGCAAGAGACCCAGTACTTC.

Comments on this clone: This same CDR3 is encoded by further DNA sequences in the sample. In DNA form, the CDR3 reads TGTGCCAGCTCACCCGAGAGCTCCTATAATTCACCCCTCCACTTT. This sequence encodes CASSPESSYNSPLHF. The chain has TRBV18 and TRBJ1-6; D not certain. CDR1 and CDR2 from the germline V gene are KGHSH and LQKENI. The CDR3 is 15 residues long. V was clipped by 3 bases and J by 0 bases, with 6 bases between them.

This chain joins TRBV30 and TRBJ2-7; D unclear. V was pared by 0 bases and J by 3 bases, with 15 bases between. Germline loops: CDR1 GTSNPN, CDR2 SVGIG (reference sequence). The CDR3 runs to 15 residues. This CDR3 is CAWSVPVTQVYEQYF. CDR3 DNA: TGTGCCTGGAGTGTACCCGTGACGCAGGTCTACGAGCAGTACTTC. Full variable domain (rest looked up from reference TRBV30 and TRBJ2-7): SQTIHQWPATLVQPVGSPLSLECTVEGTSNPNLYWYRQAAGRGLQLLFYSVGIGQISSEVPQNLSASRPQDRQFILSSKKLLLSDSGFYLCAWSVPVTQVYEQYFGPGTRLTVT.

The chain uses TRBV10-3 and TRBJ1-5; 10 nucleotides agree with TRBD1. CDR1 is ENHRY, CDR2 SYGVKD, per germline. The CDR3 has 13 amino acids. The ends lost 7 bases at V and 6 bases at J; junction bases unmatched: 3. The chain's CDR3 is CAINWDRGQPQHF. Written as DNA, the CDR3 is TGTGCCATCAATTGGGACAGGGGTCAGCCCCAGCATTTT.

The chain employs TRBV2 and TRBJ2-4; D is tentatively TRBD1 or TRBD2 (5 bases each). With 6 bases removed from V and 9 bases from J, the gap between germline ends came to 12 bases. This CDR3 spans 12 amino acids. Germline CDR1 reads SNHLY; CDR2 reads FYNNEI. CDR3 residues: CASSRDEGIQYF. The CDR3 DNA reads TGTGCCAGCAGCCGGGACGAGGGCATTCAGTACTTC. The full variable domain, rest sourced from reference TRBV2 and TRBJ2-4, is EPEVTQTPSHQVTQMGQEVILRCVPISNHLYFYWYRQILGQKVEFLVSFYNNEISEKSEIFDDQFSVERPDGSNFTLKIRSTKLEDSAMYFCASSRDEGIQYFGAGTRLSVL.

For the CDR3, the DNA is TGTGCCAGCAGTTCCAGCTCTTTAGTCTCCTACGAGCAGTACTTC. Amino acid sequence: CASSSSSLVSYEQYF. The chain couples TRBV27 to TRBJ2-7, with D unclear. The CDR3 covers 15 residues. Deletions cut 4 bases from V and 0 bases from J, with 13 bases between. Germline assignment: CDR1 MNHEY and CDR2 SMNVEV (reference sequence).

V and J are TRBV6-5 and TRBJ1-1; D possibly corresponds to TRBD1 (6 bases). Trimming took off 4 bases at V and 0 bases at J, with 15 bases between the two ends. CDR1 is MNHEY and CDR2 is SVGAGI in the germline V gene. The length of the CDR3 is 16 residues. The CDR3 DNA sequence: TGTGCCAGCAGTTTCGGACAGCCGATACTGAACACTGAAGCTTTCTTT. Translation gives CASSFGQPILNTEAFF.

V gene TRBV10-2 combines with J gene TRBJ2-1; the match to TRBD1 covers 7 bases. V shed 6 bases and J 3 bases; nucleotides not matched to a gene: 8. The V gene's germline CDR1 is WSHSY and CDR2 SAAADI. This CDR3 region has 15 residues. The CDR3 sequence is CASRLGQARYNEQFF. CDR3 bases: TGCGCCAGCAGATTAGGACAGGCTCGCTACAATGAGCAGTTCTTC.

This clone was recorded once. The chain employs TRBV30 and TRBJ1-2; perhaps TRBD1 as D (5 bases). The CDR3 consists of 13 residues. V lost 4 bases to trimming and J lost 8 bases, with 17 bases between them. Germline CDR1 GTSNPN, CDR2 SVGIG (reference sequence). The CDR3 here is CAWNSGGRRGYTF. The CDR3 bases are TGTGCCTGGAACTCCGGGGGAAGAAGGGGCTACACCTTC.

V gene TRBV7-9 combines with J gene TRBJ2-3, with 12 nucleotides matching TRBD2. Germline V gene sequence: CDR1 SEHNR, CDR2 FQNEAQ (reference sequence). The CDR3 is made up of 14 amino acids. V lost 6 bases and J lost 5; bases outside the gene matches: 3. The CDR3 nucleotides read TGTGCCAGCAGTCCGGGACTAGCGGGAGATACGCAGTATTTT. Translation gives CASSPGLAGDTQYF. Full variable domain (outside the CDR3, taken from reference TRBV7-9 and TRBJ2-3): DTGVSQNPRHKITKRGQNVTFRCDPISEHNRLYWYRQTLGQGPEFLTYFQNEAQLEKSRLLSDRFSAERPKGSFSTLEIQRTEQGDSAMYLCASSPGLAGDTQYFGPGTRLTVL.

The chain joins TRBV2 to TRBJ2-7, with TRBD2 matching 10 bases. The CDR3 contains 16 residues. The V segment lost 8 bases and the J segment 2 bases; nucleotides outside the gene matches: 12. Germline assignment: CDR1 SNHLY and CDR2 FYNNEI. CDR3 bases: TGTGCCAGCCTACTAGCGGGAACACTACCTACCTACGAGCAGTACTTC. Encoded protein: CASLLAGTLPTYEQYF.

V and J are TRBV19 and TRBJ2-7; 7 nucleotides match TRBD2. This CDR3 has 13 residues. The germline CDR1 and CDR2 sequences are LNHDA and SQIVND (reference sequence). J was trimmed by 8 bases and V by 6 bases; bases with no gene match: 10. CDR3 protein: CASRSLAGEKQYF. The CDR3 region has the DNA TGTGCCAGTAGATCCTTGGCGGGGGAAAAGCAGTACTTC.

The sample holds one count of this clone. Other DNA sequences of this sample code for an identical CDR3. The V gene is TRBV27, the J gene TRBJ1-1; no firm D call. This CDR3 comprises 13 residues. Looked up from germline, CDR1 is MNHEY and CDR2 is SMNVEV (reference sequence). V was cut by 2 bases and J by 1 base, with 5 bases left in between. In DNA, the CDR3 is TGTGCCAGCAGTTTAAAAGAGAACACTGAAGCTTTCTTT. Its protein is CASSLKENTEAFF.

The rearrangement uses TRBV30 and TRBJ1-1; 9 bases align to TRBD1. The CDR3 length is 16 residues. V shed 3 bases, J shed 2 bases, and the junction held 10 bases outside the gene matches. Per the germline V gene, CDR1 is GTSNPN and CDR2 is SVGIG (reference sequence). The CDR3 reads CAWSIGTGFGNTEAFF. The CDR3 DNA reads TGTGCCTGGAGCATAGGGACAGGGTTTGGAAACACTGAAGCTTTCTTT.

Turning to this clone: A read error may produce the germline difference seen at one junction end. The CDR3 here is CASSRWHQGPIPPF. The CDR3 DNA follows: TGCGCCAGCAGTCGTTGGCACCAGGGGCCCATCCCCCCTTTC. The V and J genes are TRBV23-1 and TRBJ2-7, with a weak D call TRBD1 (6 bases). TRBV23-1 is an ORF, and what it does is uncertain. This CDR3 region has 14 residues.

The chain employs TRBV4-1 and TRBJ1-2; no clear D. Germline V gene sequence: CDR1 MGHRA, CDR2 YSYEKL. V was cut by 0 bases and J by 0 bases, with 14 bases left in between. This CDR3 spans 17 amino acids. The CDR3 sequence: CASSQEGEGRSNYGYTF. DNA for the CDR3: TGCGCCAGCAGCCAAGAGGGTGAAGGGAGGTCTAACTATGGCTACACCTTC.

CDR3 loop: CSATSQPQHF. CDR3 sequence (DNA): TGCAGTGCGACGAGTCAGCCCCAGCATTTT. The chain links TRBV20-1 to TRBJ1-5; D call uncertain. This CDR3 spans 10 amino acids. Germline V lookup: CDR1 DFQATT, CDR2 SNEGSKA (reference sequence). The ends were cut back, 6 bases at V and 6 bases at J, with 6 bases in the middle.

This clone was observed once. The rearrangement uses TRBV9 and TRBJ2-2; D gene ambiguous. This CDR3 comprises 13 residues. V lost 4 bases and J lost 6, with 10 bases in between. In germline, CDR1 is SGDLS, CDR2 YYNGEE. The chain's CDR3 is CASSLPPAGELFF. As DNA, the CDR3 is TGTGCCAGCAGCCTTCCCCCCGCCGGGGAGCTGTTTTTT.

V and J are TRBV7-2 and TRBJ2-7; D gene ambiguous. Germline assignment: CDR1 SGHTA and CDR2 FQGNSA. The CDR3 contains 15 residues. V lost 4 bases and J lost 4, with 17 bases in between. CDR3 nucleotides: TGTGCCAGCAGCTCCCCTGACCAATACCTGTACGAGCAGTACTTC. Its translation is CASSSPDQYLYEQYF.

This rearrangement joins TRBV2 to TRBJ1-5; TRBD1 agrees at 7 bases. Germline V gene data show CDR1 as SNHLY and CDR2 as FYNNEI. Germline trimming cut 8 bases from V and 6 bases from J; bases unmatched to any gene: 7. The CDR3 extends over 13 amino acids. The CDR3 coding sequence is TGTGCCAGCTTAGACAGGGAGGGTCAGCCCCAGCATTTT. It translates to CASLDREGQPQHF.

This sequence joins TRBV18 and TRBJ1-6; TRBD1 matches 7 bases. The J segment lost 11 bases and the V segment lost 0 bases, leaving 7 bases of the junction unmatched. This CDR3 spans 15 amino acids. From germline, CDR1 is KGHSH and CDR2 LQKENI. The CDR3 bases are TGTGCCAGCTCACCACCTGACAGGGATGGACCACCCCTCCACTTT. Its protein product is CASSPPDRDGPPLHF.

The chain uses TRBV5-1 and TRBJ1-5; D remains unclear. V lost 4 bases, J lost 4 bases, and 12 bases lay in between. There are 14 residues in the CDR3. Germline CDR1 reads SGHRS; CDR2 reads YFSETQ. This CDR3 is CASSEGRNNQPQHF. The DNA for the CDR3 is TGCGCCAGCAGCGAAGGACGGAATAATCAGCCCCAGCATTTT. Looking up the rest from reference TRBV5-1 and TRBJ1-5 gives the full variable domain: KAGVTQTPRYLIKTRGQQVTLSCSPISGHRSVSWYQQTPGQGLQFLFEYFSETQRNKGNFPGRFSGRQFSNSRSEMNVSTLELGDSALYLCASSEGRNNQPQHFGDGTRLSIL.

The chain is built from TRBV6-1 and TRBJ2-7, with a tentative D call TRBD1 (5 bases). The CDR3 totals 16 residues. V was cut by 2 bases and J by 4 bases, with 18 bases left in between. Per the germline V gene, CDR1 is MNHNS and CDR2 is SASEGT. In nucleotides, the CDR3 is TGTGCCAGCAGTGAACTTATGTCTAGGGGTAGGTACGAGCAGTACTTC. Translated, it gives CASSELMSRGRYEQYF.